These T cell receptor beta chains were read from a single sample in a study of blood T cell repertoires in COVID-19. Produced via immunoSEQ multiplex PCR; TCRdb's table is partial and in-frame only. Among under 200,000 clones listed, more than 75% were seen once. The sequencing input was peripheral blood. These receptors all come from a man between 35 and 55 years old with acute or convalescent COVID-19. Each CDR3 is given with its conserved first and last residue. The D gene is left open where the match is weak. A clone size is listed for some rows: how often the clone was seen (once, few, many), or a class if it is expanded.

>.|.|TRBJ2-7|TRBV10-3
TGTGCCATCAGTGAGTCCAGAGGGGGGGCCAGCAACGAGCAGTACTTC
CAISESRGGASNEQYF
>.|.|TRBJ1-2|TRBV4-1
TGCGCCAGCAGCCAAGGAGTAGAGCGTTACGGCTACACCTTC
CASSQGVERYGYTF
>TRBD1|.|TRBJ2-4|TRBV11-3
TGTGCCAGCAGCTTAACAGGGGGAGACATTCAGTACTTC
CASSLTGGDIQYF
>TRBD1|.|TRBJ2-1|TRBV5-1
TGCGCCAGCAGCTTGCCCGGGACAGGGTACAATGAGCAGTTCTTC
CASSLPGTGYNEQFF
>.|.|TRBJ1-2|TRBV6-5
TGTGCCAGCACCACCGGGGGATATGGCTACACCTTC
CASTTGGYGYTF
>TRBD2|.|TRBJ2-7|TRBV10-3
TGTGCCATCAGTGAAAGACTAGCGTACGAGCAGTACTTC
CAISERLAYEQYF
>TRBD1|.|TRBJ1-2|TRBV28
TGTGCCAGCACTCACAGGGGTCTCCGATACTATGGCTACACCTTC
CASTHRGLRYYGYTF
>TRBD1|.|TRBJ2-1|TRBV7-3
TGTGCCAGCAGCTCGTCCGGGACAGGGGACGAGCAGTTCTTC
CASSSSGTGDEQFF
>.|.|TRBJ2-2|TRBV20-1
TGCAGTGCCAGGGGGGAGGGGGAGCTGTTTTTT
CSARGEGELFF
>.|.|TRBJ1-2|TRBV30
TGTGCCTGGGAGAACAGGGACCTCTATGGCTACACCTTC
CAWENRDLYGYTF
>.|few|TRBJ1-1|TRBV7-9
TGTGCCAGCGAGACAGGTATGAACACTGAAGCTTTCTTT
CASETGMNTEAFF
>TRBD1|.|TRBJ2-3|TRBV7-8
TGTGCCAGCAGCCCGATAGGGGGCCGCACAGATACGCAGTATTTT
CASSPIGGRTDTQYF
>.|.|TRBJ1-1|TRBV9
TGTGCCAGCAGCGTAGGGGCCGGTGAAGCTTTCTTT
CASSVGAGEAFF
>TRBD1|.|TRBJ2-7|TRBV2
TGTGCCAGCAGCGCCGGGACAGGGAACTCCTACGAGCAGTACTTC
CASSAGTGNSYEQYF
>.|.|TRBJ1-1|TRBV14
TGTGCCAGCAGCCAAGGGTCGCTACGACGGGAACTGAACACTGAAGCTTTCTTT
CASSQGSLRRELNTEAFF
>TRBD1|.|TRBJ1-5|TRBV5-4
TGTGCCAGCAGCTGGCTAGTGCGACAGGGGGCGAGTTTTTGCAATCAGCCCCAGCATTTT
CASSWLVRQGASFCNQPQHF
>.|.|TRBJ1-2|TRBV27
TGTGCCAGCAGTGCCACTCCCAACTATGGCTACACCTTC
CASSATPNYGYTF
>.|.|TRBJ1-1|TRBV11-2
TGTGCCAGCAGCTTAGTCCTACAGGGAAGGGCTGAAGCTTTCTTT
CASSLVLQGRAEAFF
>TRBD1|.|TRBJ2-7|TRBV5-1
TGCGCCAGCAGCTTGGAAGGCAGGACAGGGGGGTCCGAGCAGTACTTC
CASSLEGRTGGSEQYF
>.|.|TRBJ2-3|TRBV2
TGTGCCAGCAGTGAAGTTATGTCGGGTACGCAGTATTTT
CASSEVMSGTQYF
>.|once|TRBJ1-1|TRBV11-2
TGTGCCAGCAACCCCCGATCGGGAGTTTCGAACACTGAAGCTTTCTTT
CASNPRSGVSNTEAFF
>.|.|TRBJ1-1|TRBV13
TGTGCCAGCAGCTTAGGCCCGGGGAGGGATGAAGCTTTCTTT
CASSLGPGRDEAFF
>.|.|TRBJ2-3|TRBV29-1
TGCAGCGTAGAGAGGAGTAGTGCAGATACGCAGTATTTT
CSVERSSADTQYF
>.|.|TRBJ1-2|TRBV5-1
TGCGCCAGCAGCTTCCAAGGGGACTATGGCTACACCTTC
CASSFQGDYGYTF
>TRBD1|once|TRBJ2-1|TRBV11-2
TGTGCCAGCAGGTTTACAGGGGGTAAGGGGGATGAGCAGTTCTTC
CASRFTGGKGDEQFF
>TRBD1|once|TRBJ2-1|TRBV6-5
TGTGCCAGCAGTCCCTCGACAGGGGGCATCAATGAGCAGTTCTTC
CASSPSTGGINEQFF
>TRBD2|.|TRBJ2-5|TRBV5-4
TGTGCCAGCAGCTTGGAAGTGGGGGGAGGGGAGACCCAGTACTTC
CASSLEVGGGETQYF
>TRBD1|.|TRBJ1-6|TRBV5-1
TGCGCCAGCAGTATGAGGGATCGAACAGGGGGCGTCGGCCATATACGGGATTCACCCCTCCACTTT
CASSMRDRTGGVGHIRDSPLHF
>.|few|TRBJ1-4|TRBV21-1
TGTGCCAGCAGCAAAAGAGGGGGACAGTTTAATGAAAAACTGTTTTTT
CASSKRGGQFNEKLFF
>TRBD2|.|TRBJ2-1|TRBV5-1
TGCGCCAGCAGCTCTAGCGGGCGGGAGGGTGAGCAGTTCTTC
CASSSSGREGEQFF
>TRBD1|.|TRBJ2-1|TRBV5-1
TGCGCCAGCAGCAGGGACAGGAGCAACGAGCAGTTCTTC
CASSRDRSNEQFF
>.|.|TRBJ2-4|TRBV11-2
TGTGCCAGCAGCTCCGTACCAGTAAACATTCAGTACTTC
CASSSVPVNIQYF
>.|.|TRBJ2-2|TRBV28
TGTGCCAGCAGGGCATTTAACACCGGGGAGCTGTTTTTT
CASRAFNTGELFF
>TRBD1|.|TRBJ2-4|TRBV29-1
TGCAGCGTTGATGTGGACAGGGGAAACATTCAGTACTTC
CSVDVDRGNIQYF
>TRBD2|.|TRBJ2-3|TRBV11-3
TGTGCCAGCAGCATGACTAGCGGGGGTCGCTCCACAGATACGCAGTATTTT
CASSMTSGGRSTDTQYF
>.|.|TRBJ1-1|TRBV2
TGTGCCAGCAGTGCCAACGGACAGATGAACACTGAAGCTTTCTTT
CASSANGQMNTEAFF
>TRBD1|.|TRBJ1-5|TRBV6-2/TRBV6-3
TGTGCCAGCAGTAGGACAGGGAACATCCAGCCCCAGCATTTT
CASSRTGNIQPQHF
>.|.|TRBJ1-5|TRBV2
TGTGCCAGCAGTGAAGAGGAAGGGGTCCAGCCCCAGCATTTT
CASSEEEGVQPQHF
>TRBD1|once|TRBJ2-3|TRBV5-1
TGCGCCAGCAGCCGAGACAGGGATCGGGATACGCAGTATTTT
CASSRDRDRDTQYF
>TRBD1|.|TRBJ2-2|TRBV6-5
TGTGCCAGCAGGGGACAGCCCGGGGAGCTGTTTTTT
CASRGQPGELFF
>.|.|TRBJ2-2|TRBV27
TGTGCCAGCAGGGCGAAAGACAGGGAGCTGTTTTTT
CASRAKDRELFF
>TRBD1|.|TRBJ1-2|TRBV19
TGTGCCAGCCATCCTCAGGGGGAATATGGCTACACCTTC
CASHPQGEYGYTF
>.|.|TRBJ1-5|TRBV5-6
TGTGCCAGCAGCTTTACAGGATATAGCAATCAGCCCCAGCATTTT
CASSFTGYSNQPQHF
>TRBD2|.|TRBJ2-6|TRBV20-1
TGCAGTGCTAGTAGGAGGGCTAGCGGGGGTACTGGGGCCAACGTCCTGACTTTC
CSASRRASGGTGANVLTF
>.|.|TRBJ2-7|TRBV3-1/TRBV3-2
TGTGCCAGCAGCCCCGCAGAACCCTACGAGCAGTACTTC
CASSPAEPYEQYF
>TRBD1|.|TRBJ1-2|TRBV7-9
TGTGCCAGCACCCTAACCGGGACAGGGTTTGGGGACACCTTC
CASTLTGTGFGDTF
>TRBD2|.|TRBJ2-1|TRBV7-9
TGTGCCAGCAGCTTAGGGCTAGCGGGCAATGAGCAGTTCTTC
CASSLGLAGNEQFF
>TRBD2|.|TRBJ2-1|TRBV27
TGTGCCAGCAGTTTAGGACTAGCGTCGTCCAATGAGCAGTTCTTC
CASSLGLASSNEQFF
>TRBD2|.|TRBJ2-3|TRBV11-1
TGTGCCAGCAGCTACACCGGGGGGGCGAGTGTGGATACGCAGTATTTT
CASSYTGGASVDTQYF
>.|.|TRBJ1-1|TRBV29-1
TGCAGCGTCGGTGGGGGGGAGTTGGGTACTGAAGCTTTCTTT
CSVGGGELGTEAFF